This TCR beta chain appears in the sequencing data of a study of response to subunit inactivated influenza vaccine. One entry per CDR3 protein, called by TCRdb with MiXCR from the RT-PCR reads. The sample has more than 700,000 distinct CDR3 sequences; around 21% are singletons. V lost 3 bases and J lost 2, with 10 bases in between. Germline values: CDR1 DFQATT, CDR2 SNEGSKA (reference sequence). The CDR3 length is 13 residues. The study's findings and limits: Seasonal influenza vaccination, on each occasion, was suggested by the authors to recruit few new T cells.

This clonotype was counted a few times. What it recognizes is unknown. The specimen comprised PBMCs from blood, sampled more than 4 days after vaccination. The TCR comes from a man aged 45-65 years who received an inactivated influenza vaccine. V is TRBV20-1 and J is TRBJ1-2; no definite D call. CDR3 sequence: CSASTTENYGYTF. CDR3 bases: TGCAGTGCTAGTACCACAGAGAACTATGGCTACACCTTC.